This passage covers 16 T cell receptor beta chains from one sample sequenced in a study of PD-1 blockade in mismatch repair-deficient tumors. Libraries were prepared by immunoSEQ multiplex PCR; TCRdb keeps only in-frame clonotypes and omits some of them. The data show under 150,000 clones, about 88% seen once. The specimen was peripheral blood, collected just over 70 weeks after starting pembrolizumab. The source is an adult with mismatch repair-deficient cancer.

This sequence joins TRBV29-1 and TRBJ2-7; D might be TRBD1 (5 bases). This CDR3 comprises 13 residues. Trimming took off 5 bases at V and 2 bases at J, with 13 bases between the two ends. Germline V CDR1 and CDR2: SQVTM, ANQGSEA. The CDR3 DNA reads TGCAGCGTTTCTCCGACAGAACCCTACGAGCAGTACTTC. Protein sequence: CSVSPTEPYEQYF.

Only one count was recorded for this clone. The gene calls are TRBV10-3 and TRBJ2-3; the match to TRBD1 covers 7 bases. Germline loops: CDR1 ENHRY, CDR2 SYGVKD. J gave up 5 bases and V 2 bases, and 1 base lay outside the gene matches. The length of the CDR3 is 13 residues. CDR3 sequence: CAISETGVDTQYF. DNA of the CDR3: TGTGCCATCAGTGAGACAGGGGTAGATACGCAGTATTTT.

V and J are TRBV4-3 and TRBJ2-3; TRBD1 matches 7 bases. This CDR3 region has 15 residues. CDR1 and CDR2 (germline): LGHNA, YSLEER. With V trimmed by 0 bases and J by 6 bases, 6 bases remained unmatched. CDR3 residues: CASSQERGRWDTQYF. CDR3 bases: TGCGCCAGCAGCCAAGAGAGGGGGCGCTGGGATACGCAGTATTTT.

This chain uses TRBV7-9 with TRBJ2-7; D unclear. The germline CDR1 and CDR2 sequences are SEHNR and FQNEAQ (reference sequence). The ends were cut back, 1 base at V and 6 bases at J, with 7 bases in the middle. The CDR3 sequence is 12 residues long. The CDR3 loop is CASSLGSVEQYF. CDR3 bases: TGTGCCAGCAGCTTAGGTAGTGTCGAGCAGTACTTC.

The chain combines TRBV27 with TRBJ2-1; D might be TRBD2 (5 bases). Trimming took off 3 bases at V and 6 bases at J, with 15 bases between the two ends. Germline V gene sequence: CDR1 MNHEY, CDR2 SMNVEV (reference sequence). This CDR3 spans 15 amino acids. In DNA form, the CDR3 reads TGTGCCAGCAGTTTTCAACTAGTAGCCGGCAATGAGCAGTTCTTC. Residues: CASSFQLVAGNEQFF.

In regard to this clone: Other nucleotide sequences in the sample specify the same CDR3. The chain uses TRBV7-2 and TRBJ2-5, with D perhaps TRBD1 (6 bases). CDR1 is SGHTA, CDR2 FQGNSA, per germline. The CDR3 totals 14 residues. The ends were cut back, 1 base at V and 1 base at J, with 7 bases in the middle. CDR3 region: CASSLGTVQETQYF. CDR3 DNA: TGTGCCAGCAGCTTAGGGACAGTCCAAGAGACCCAGTACTTC.

On this clone itself: The sample carries other DNA sequences with the same CDR3. The CDR3, as DNA: TGTGCCAGCAGCTTACAGGGGGGCACAGATACGCAGTATTTT. This sequence encodes CASSLQGGTDTQYF. The rearrangement uses TRBV7-9 and TRBJ2-3, with TRBD1 identical over 7 bases. After removal of 2 bases from V and 1 base from J, the junction contained 0 bases not matched to a gene. This CDR3 region has 14 residues. Looked up from germline, CDR1 is SEHNR and CDR2 is FQNEAQ (reference sequence).

The genes are TRBV6-5 and TRBJ2-2, with D perhaps assigned TRBD1 or TRBD2 (5 bases each). The V and J ends lost 3 bases and 3 bases respectively, with 8 bases between them. CDR3 length: 14 residues. Germline loops: CDR1 MNHEY, CDR2 SVGAGI. CDR3 DNA: TGTGCCAGCAGTTATAGAGGGGACACCGGGGAGCTGTTTTTT. It is translated as CASSYRGDTGELFF.

J is TRBJ1-1 and V is TRBV5-1; D possibly corresponds to TRBD1 (5 bases). Germline CDR1 is SGHRS and CDR2 is YFSETQ. V was trimmed by 0 bases and J by 3 bases, leaving 12 bases between them. This CDR3 region has 15 residues. The CDR3 protein is CASSLAAGSDTEAFF. DNA of the CDR3: TGCGCCAGCAGCTTGGCCGCAGGGTCGGACACTGAAGCTTTCTTT.

The rearrangement uses TRBV27 and TRBJ2-7; no clear D. The CDR3 consists of 14 residues. Germline V gene sequence: CDR1 MNHEY, CDR2 SMNVEV (reference sequence). Between the trimmed V and J ends, which lost 0 bases and 6 bases, there was a span of 12 bases. Here the CDR3 DNA reads TGTGCCAGCAGTTTATCGATTACCGGGTCCGAGCAGTACTTC. Its translation: CASSLSITGSEQYF.

The rearrangement uses TRBV19 and TRBJ1-5; D may be TRBD1 (5 bases). The CDR3 totals 15 residues. From germline, CDR1 is LNHDA and CDR2 SQIVND (reference sequence). The V end was cut by 7 bases, the J end by 2 bases, with 15 bases between. CDR3 in DNA: TGTGCCAGTACCCCCGGGGCCGGGGGCAATCAGCCCCAGCATTTT. It translates to CASTPGAGGNQPQHF.

DNA for the CDR3: TGTGCCTGGAGTCTAGCGGGACACACCGGGGAGCTGTTTTTT. Translating gives CAWSLAGHTGELFF. The chain joins TRBV30 to TRBJ2-2; TRBD2 agrees at 9 bases. The CDR3 totals 14 residues. Germline CDR1 reads GTSNPN; CDR2 reads SVGIG (reference sequence). With 2 bases clipped from V and 3 bases from J, the junction kept 1 base outside the gene matches. The full variable domain, with the rest looked up from reference TRBV30 and TRBJ2-2, is SQTIHQWPATLVQPVGSPLSLECTVEGTSNPNLYWYRQAAGRGLQLLFYSVGIGQISSEVPQNLSASRPQDRQFILSSKKLLLSDSGFYLCAWSLAGHTGELFFGEGSRLTVL.

The chain combines TRBV5-1 with TRBJ2-7; 7 positions agree with TRBD1. Germline trimming cut 9 bases from V and 2 bases from J; bases unmatched to any gene: 14. The germline V gene has CDR1 SGHRS and CDR2 YFSETQ. The CDR3 has 15 residues. CDR3 bases: TGCGCCAACCATAAATCGACAGGGAGCCCCTACGAGCAGTACTTC. This encodes CANHKSTGSPYEQYF.

V usage is TRBV4-3 and J usage is TRBJ2-7; 7 bases align to TRBD1. This CDR3 is built from 14 residues. In germline, CDR1 is LGHNA, CDR2 YSLEER. The V and J ends lost 2 bases and 2 bases, in that order; junction bases with no gene match: 3. The CDR3 is CASSQFTGAYEQYF. The CDR3 DNA follows: TGCGCCAGCAGCCAATTCACAGGGGCCTACGAGCAGTACTTC.

This clone has a handful of counts. J is TRBJ1-2 and V is TRBV19; 7 bases match TRBD1. J gave up 8 bases and V 3 bases, and 3 bases lay outside the gene matches. Per the germline V gene, CDR1 is LNHDA and CDR2 is SQIVND (reference sequence). The CDR3 is 12 amino acids. The CDR3: CASSMDRHGYTF. CDR3 sequence (DNA): TGTGCCAGTAGTATGGACAGGCACGGCTACACCTTC.

The chain is built from TRBV7-9 and TRBJ2-7; a possible D gene is TRBD2 (6 bases). Trimming took off 5 bases at V and 2 bases at J, with 7 bases between the two ends. The germline CDR1 and CDR2 sequences are SEHNR and FQNEAQ (reference sequence). This CDR3 spans 12 amino acids. The CDR3 DNA follows: TGTGCCAGCAGCCGGGAGACCTACGAGCAGTACTTC. Protein: CASSRETYEQYF.